This TCR beta chain originates from a study of long-term antiretroviral therapy in people with HIV. Study summary: It was about a decade before the 2015 immediate-ART recommendation that the earliest samples were taken.

Study observations and caveats: Clonal expansions arising prior to ART prevailed in the repertoire at every time point. Among HIV repertoires, CDR3 length ranges were narrower than those of controls.

Sequencing relied on immunoSEQ assay v3.0, run at survey level. The protocol was immunoSEQ multiplex PCR, while the TCRdb copy is restricted to in-frame clones and leaves out a portion. The table records some 43,000 clones, approximately 86% of them present only once. With regard to this clone: The antigen remains undetermined.

With 6 bases clipped from V and 2 bases from J, the junction kept 11 bases outside the gene matches. Germline CDR1 reads GTSNPN; CDR2 reads SVGIG (reference sequence). The CDR3 length is 15 residues. The source was unsorted PBMCs, collected 0.1 years before starting antiretroviral therapy. This TCR was recovered from a woman aged 45-59 years with HIV. J is TRBJ2-3 and V is TRBV30; 7 bases map to TRBD1. The CDR3 bases are TGTGCCTGTCGTGACAGGGCGGGTTTCACAGATACGCAGTATTTT. Encoded protein: CACRDRAGFTDTQYF.